This T cell receptor beta chain was captured in a study of naive and memory T cell subsets. General study results and limits: Naive and memory repertoire findings lacked a ground truth for validation.

The beta constant-region primer was an equimolar mix of two oligonucleotides covering TRBC1 and TRBC2. Nested alpha and beta constant-region primers with the SP2 primer drove four PCR rounds on ligated cDNA. An oligonucleotide with the SP2 primer and a 12-nucleotide UMI was ligated to the cDNA 3' end. Each CDR3 protein gets one entry after TCRdb re-called the UMI-ligation and nested PCR reads with MiXCR. The sample carries 30,000 to 40,000 distinct CDR3 sequences, around 18% recorded once. Regarding this clonotype: Its matching antigen is unknown.

CMV status came from CD4+ T cell IFNgamma after overnight CMV lysate stimulation of fresh PBMCs. With 3 bases clipped from V and 0 bases from J, the junction kept 3 bases outside the gene matches. Germline CDR1 is DFQATT and CDR2 is SNEGSKA (reference sequence). The CDR3 consists of 17 residues. Sequenced sample: effector memory CD4+ T cells from blood. Subset of the sample: effector memory, CD45RA- CD27-. The V call is TRBV20-1, the J call TRBJ2-1; 15 bases agree with TRBD2. The clonotype was recovered from a human donor in good health. The chain's CDR3 is CSASGTSGRSSYNEQFF. CDR3 nucleotide sequence: TGCAGTGCTAGTGGGACTAGCGGGAGGAGCTCCTACAATGAGCAGTTCTTC.